This T cell receptor beta chain was obtained from a study of post-analysis software for immune sequencing data. There are a few counts of this clonotype. Its antigen is not known. Study conclusions and caveats: F-measure co-clustering was strong for batch-matched samples. There was significantly lower normalized Chao1 diversity in multiple sclerosis patients than in controls. In patients, TRBV5-6, TRBV5-1 and TRBV20-1 belonged to roughly 5 TRBV segments found more frequently than in controls.

cDNA libraries for TCR beta contained unique molecular identifiers. The authors obtained 500,000 to 600,000 cDNA molecules from approximately 0.95 to 9.8 million T cells. MiXCR, run by TCRdb on the PCR reads, gives a single entry per CDR3 protein. This table holds about 820,000 distinct CDR3 sequences, about 50% found once. The CDR3 length is 13 residues. Germline V CDR1 and CDR2: DFQATT, SNEGSKA (reference sequence). With 2 bases removed from V and 5 bases from J, the gap between germline ends came to 12 bases. Sequences were obtained from blood. The receptor was derived from a girl aged 5-17 years with multiple sclerosis. This chain links TRBV20-1 with TRBJ1-1; no reliable D call. The CDR3 sequence is CSARLEGWTEAFF. The CDR3 bases are TGCAGTGCTAGACTGGAAGGGTGGACTGAAGCTTTCTTT.